A single sample gave rise to the 30 T cell receptor beta chains below, sequenced in a study of cytomegalovirus exposure and HLA in healthy donors. With 60 Vbeta and 13 Jbeta primers, the PCR was carried out. TCRdb's copy holds only in-frame clones and misses some; the assay was immunoSEQ multiplex PCR. The repertoire includes about 140,000 clones, roughly 70% of them detected once, and approximately 3% sits in the top ten. The specimen was PBMCs. These receptors were obtained from a male donor in good health and CMV-seronegative.

The chain links TRBV6-5 to TRBJ1-2; no firm D call. In germline, CDR1 is MNHEY, CDR2 SVGAGI. V was trimmed by 0 bases and J by 4 bases, leaving 15 bases between them. The CDR3 contains 16 residues. The CDR3: CASSYSIRSYSYGYTF. The CDR3 nucleotides are TGTGCCAGCAGTTACTCGATCAGGTCTTATAGCTATGGCTACACCTTC.

This chain joins TRBV11-2 and TRBJ1-6; a possible D gene is TRBD1 (6 bases). V was cut by 5 bases and J by 4 bases, with 15 bases left in between. CDR1 and CDR2 (germline): SGHAT, FQNNGV. The CDR3 totals 16 residues. This CDR3 is CASSLRTAPYNSPLHF. The CDR3 nucleotides read TGTGCCAGCAGCCTTCGGACAGCTCCATATAATTCACCCCTCCACTTT.

The chain carries TRBV6-1 and TRBJ1-2; perhaps TRBD1 as D (5 bases). Germline values: CDR1 MNHNS, CDR2 SASEGT. This CDR3 comprises 17 residues. V dropped 0 bases and J dropped 4 bases, with 18 bases sitting between them. CDR3 nucleotides: TGTGCCAGCAGTGAAGCCGGTCGGGCAGGGAAAACCTATGGCTACACCTTC. It is translated as CASSEAGRAGKTYGYTF.

Of note for this clone: The sample has other DNA sequences that encode this CDR3 too. CDR3 nucleotides: TGCGCCAGCAGCCCCGGGAACTCCTACGAGCAGTACTTC. Protein product: CASSPGNSYEQYF. V and J are TRBV5-1 and TRBJ2-7; perhaps TRBD2 as D (5 bases). Trimming stripped 4 bases from V and 0 bases from J, with 8 bases between. Germline V gene lookup returns CDR1 SGHRS and CDR2 YFSETQ. The CDR3 has 13 amino acids.

This rearrangement joins TRBV6-5 to TRBJ1-5; 9 nucleotides line up with TRBD1. V shed 3 bases, J shed 3 bases, and the junction held 6 bases outside the gene matches. This CDR3 spans 16 amino acids. Per the germline V gene, CDR1 is MNHEY and CDR2 is SVGAGI. The CDR3, as DNA: TGTGCCAGCAGTTATACCGGGACAGGGTACAATCAGCCCCAGCATTTT. It yields the protein CASSYTGTGYNQPQHF.

The chain recombines TRBV6-5 with TRBJ2-5; 11 nucleotides line up with TRBD1. With V trimmed by 6 bases and J by 0 bases, 3 bases remained unmatched. From germline, CDR1 is MNHEY and CDR2 SVGAGI. The CDR3 is 15 residues long. The CDR3 DNA sequence: TGTGCCAGCAGCCCGGGACAGGGGGACCAAGAGACCCAGTACTTC. Protein sequence: CASSPGQGDQETQYF.

The rearrangement links TRBV7-8 to TRBJ2-1, with D possibly being TRBD2 (7 bases). The CDR3 covers 16 residues. Germline V CDR1 and CDR2: SGHVS, FQNEAQ. V shed 7 bases and J shed 8 bases, with 24 bases lying between them. The CDR3 protein is CASTPGGEGGRHEQFF. The CDR3 DNA sequence: TGTGCCAGCACCCCGGGGGGAGAGGGGGGGCGCCATGAGCAGTTCTTC.

For the CDR3, the DNA is TGTGCCAGCAGCTTGAAGAGCTCCTACGAGCAGTACTTC. Amino acid sequence: CASSLKSSYEQYF. The chain carries TRBV5-5 and TRBJ2-7; D uncertain. Germline V gene sequence: CDR1 SGHKS, CDR2 YYEKEE (reference sequence). V shed 1 base and J shed 0 bases, with 5 bases lying between them. This CDR3 spans 13 amino acids.

As concerns this clone: A junction end diverges from the germline sequence, so it may reflect a read error. The V and J genes are TRBV7-9 and TRBJ2-3, with a possible D match to TRBD2 (5 bases). Germline V CDR1 and CDR2: SEHNR, FQNEAQ (reference sequence). This CDR3 region has 10 residues. In DNA, the CDR3 is TGTGCCAGCAGCTTAGTTCGGGAACATTTT. Translation gives CASSLVREHF.

The chain links TRBV19 to TRBJ1-3, with D possibly matching TRBD1 (5 bases). This CDR3 has 13 amino acids. The ends were cut back, 8 bases at V and 2 bases at J, with 10 bases in the middle. Germline CDR1 reads LNHDA; CDR2 reads SQIVND (reference sequence). The CDR3 loop reads CASGGDPGNTIYF. DNA of the CDR3: TGTGCCAGTGGGGGGGACCCTGGAAACACCATATATTTT.

The J gene is TRBJ1-5, the V gene TRBV19, with 7 positions matching TRBD1. Germline values: CDR1 LNHDA, CDR2 SQIVND (reference sequence). With 7 bases clipped from V and 3 bases from J, the junction kept 9 bases outside the gene matches. The CDR3 covers 15 residues. CDR3 protein: CASTESGTVNQPQHF. CDR3 nucleotide sequence: TGTGCCAGTACTGAATCCGGGACAGTCAATCAGCCCCAGCATTTT.

The rearrangement uses TRBV7-2 and TRBJ1-1; unclear D gene. The CDR3 runs to 13 residues. Germline values: CDR1 SGHTA, CDR2 FQGNSA. The V gene lost 4 bases and the J gene lost 4 bases, with 10 bases spanning the gap. CDR3 region: CASSSPLLTEAFF. The CDR3 nucleotides read TGTGCCAGCAGCTCCCCCCTCCTCACTGAAGCTTTCTTT.

The chain employs TRBV9 and TRBJ2-2, with a tentative D call TRBD1 (6 bases). Trimming left V 3 bases short and J 1 base short, with 10 bases between. Germline V gene lookup returns CDR1 SGDLS and CDR2 YYNGEE. The CDR3 is 15 residues long. CDR3 residues: CASSAGHRNTGELFF. CDR3 sequence (DNA): TGTGCCAGCAGCGCGGGACACAGGAACACCGGGGAGCTGTTTTTT.

This chain links TRBV6-6 with TRBJ1-1, with 10 nucleotides matching TRBD1. This CDR3 comprises 14 residues. The J segment lost 10 bases and the V segment lost 6 bases, leaving 11 bases of the junction unmatched. Germline CDR1 MNHNY, CDR2 SVGAGI (reference sequence). This chain's CDR3 is CASRPTGGGFSAFF. The CDR3 DNA reads as TGTGCCAGCAGACCGACAGGGGGCGGGTTCTCAGCTTTCTTT.

This rearrangement joins TRBV28 to TRBJ2-6, with TRBD1 identical over 7 bases. The CDR3 is 18 amino acids. Losses at the gene ends were 2 bases for V and 0 bases for J; bases not matched to a gene: 7. Looked up from germline, CDR1 is MDHEN and CDR2 is SYDVKM. The CDR3 DNA is TGTGCCAGCAGTTTAATAGCAGGGGGTGGCTCTGGGGCCAACGTCCTGACTTTC. Protein product: CASSLIAGGGSGANVLTF.

V gene TRBV5-6 combines with J gene TRBJ1-1, with TRBD1 matching 8 bases. The V gene's germline CDR1 is SGHDT and CDR2 YYEEEE. V trimming: 4 bases; J trimming: 0 bases; junction bases outside the gene matches: 2. The CDR3 is 14 amino acids. The CDR3 bases are TGTGCCAGCAGCCAGGGGGCTTTGAACACTGAAGCTTTCTTT. Its protein is CASSQGALNTEAFF. Drawing the rest from reference TRBV5-6 and TRBJ1-1, the complete variable domain is DAGVTQSPTHLIKTRGQQVTLRCSPKSGHDTVSWYQQALGQGPQFIFQYYEEEERQRGNFPDRFSGHQFPNYSSELNVNALLLGDSALYLCASSQGALNTEAFFGQGTRLTVV.

This chain joins TRBV29-1 and TRBJ1-5; D ambiguous. Deletions cut 4 bases from V and 1 base from J, with 11 bases between. This CDR3 comprises 14 residues. The germline V gene encodes CDR1 SQVTM and CDR2 ANQGSEA. The CDR3 DNA follows: TGCAGCGTTGGGGTCCCCGGGAGCAATCAGCCCCAGCATTTT. Its protein product is CSVGVPGSNQPQHF.

The chain has TRBV2 and TRBJ2-3; 10 nucleotides line up with TRBD2. This CDR3 has 15 residues. V was clipped by 3 bases and J by 4 bases; unmatched bases: 4. CDR1 SNHLY and CDR2 FYNNEI come from the germline V gene. The CDR3 loop is CASSDSSGSADTQYF. In DNA form, the CDR3 reads TGTGCCAGCAGTGATTCTAGCGGGAGTGCAGATACGCAGTATTTT.

J is TRBJ2-5 and V is TRBV25-1, with a tentative D call TRBD1 (5 bases). The V gene lost 3 bases and the J gene lost 0 bases, with 14 bases spanning the gap. Germline values: CDR1 MGHDK, CDR2 SYGVNS. The CDR3 runs 16 residues. CDR3 region: CASSDPDRQYQETQYF. The CDR3 nucleotides read TGTGCCAGCAGTGATCCAGACAGACAGTACCAAGAGACCCAGTACTTC.

V and J are TRBV7-6 and TRBJ1-4; 8 nucleotides line up with TRBD1. This CDR3 has 19 residues. Germline trimming cut 1 base from V and 5 bases from J; bases unmatched to any gene: 15. Germline values: CDR1 SGHVS, CDR2 FNYEAQ. The CDR3 DNA reads TGTGCCAGCAGCTTAGAGGGGGGGCCAAGCAGGGGGCGGAATGAAAAACTGTTTTTT. This codes for CASSLEGGPSRGRNEKLFF. The variable domain in full, with the rest retrieved from reference TRBV7-6 and TRBJ1-4, is GAGVSQSPRYKVTKRGQDVALRCDPISGHVSLYWYRQALGQGPEFLTYFNYEAQQDKSGLPNDRFSAERPEGSISTLTIQRTEQRDSAMYRCASSLEGGPSRGRNEKLFFGSGTQLSVL.

V and J are TRBV18 and TRBJ1-1; 10 bases match TRBD1. The CDR3 is 17 residues long. Germline CDR1 KGHSH, CDR2 LQKENI. The V and J ends lost 2 bases and 3 bases, in that order; junction bases with no gene match: 9. The CDR3 is CASSPYVRQGAHTEAFF. CDR3 DNA: TGTGCCAGCTCACCATACGTTAGACAGGGGGCGCACACTGAAGCTTTCTTT.

This CDR3 reads CASSLDRTGGGEAFF. The CDR3 DNA sequence: TGTGCCAGCAGCTTAGACCGGACAGGGGGGGGTGAAGCTTTCTTT. The rearrangement joins TRBV11-2 to TRBJ1-1; 10 bases agree with TRBD1. The CDR3 is 15 amino acids. V dropped 0 bases and J dropped 7; count of bases not matched to a gene: 5. Germline CDR1 reads SGHAT; CDR2 reads FQNNGV.

The J gene is TRBJ1-2, the V gene TRBV7-9; TRBD1 matches 7 bases. V shed 4 bases, J shed 8 bases, and the junction held 7 bases outside the gene matches. Germline CDR1 is SEHNR and CDR2 is FQNEAQ (reference sequence). This CDR3 has 13 residues. CDR3 bases: TGTGCCAGCAGCTCGTCCCGGGACAGCGGCTACACCTTC. It yields the protein CASSSSRDSGYTF.

This clone was observed a few times. This chain connects TRBV5-1 to TRBJ1-2; D gene ambiguous. Germline V gives CDR1 SGHRS, CDR2 YFSETQ. Trimming took off 0 bases at V and 4 bases at J, with 7 bases between the two ends. CDR3 length: 13 residues. DNA of the CDR3: TGCGCCAGCAGCTTGGCCAGGTCCTATGGCTACACCTTC. Translating it yields CASSLARSYGYTF. The variable domain in full, with the rest retrieved from reference TRBV5-1 and TRBJ1-2, is KAGVTQTPRYLIKTRGQQVTLSCSPISGHRSVSWYQQTPGQGLQFLFEYFSETQRNKGNFPGRFSGRQFSNSRSEMNVSTLELGDSALYLCASSLARSYGYTFGSGTRLTVV.

The chain combines TRBV6-5 with TRBJ1-5, with D possibly matching TRBD1 (5 bases). This CDR3 has 13 residues. Germline V lookup: CDR1 MNHEY, CDR2 SVGAGI. Trimming pared 4 bases from V and 5 bases from J, leaving 9 bases between. CDR3 protein: CASSWARDQPQHF. CDR3 sequence (DNA): TGTGCCAGCAGTTGGGCCAGGGATCAGCCCCAGCATTTT.

The chain recombines TRBV5-5 with TRBJ1-1; D is uncertain. Germline assignment: CDR1 SGHKS and CDR2 YYEKEE (reference sequence). V was cut by 1 base and J by 1 base, with 8 bases left in between. This CDR3 is built from 14 residues. The CDR3 DNA reads as TGTGCCAGCAGCTTGAAAACGGGGAACACTGAAGCTTTCTTT. This gives the protein CASSLKTGNTEAFF.

This chain uses TRBV7-9 with TRBJ2-5; tentatively, D is TRBD2 (6 bases). The CDR3 consists of 16 residues. V lost 5 bases, J lost 1 base, and 17 bases lay in between. Germline V lookup: CDR1 SEHNR, CDR2 FQNEAQ (reference sequence). Here the CDR3 reads CASSRRLGARQETQYF. The CDR3 coding sequence is TGTGCCAGCAGCCGTAGACTAGGGGCACGCCAAGAGACCCAGTACTTC.

V usage is TRBV6-6 and J usage is TRBJ2-5; 8 nucleotides match TRBD1. The J call may be mistaken, given a closer DNA end match to TRBJ2-7. Germline CDR1 MNHNY, CDR2 SVGAGI (reference sequence). This CDR3 is built from 13 residues. The CDR3: CASSSGQGYEQYF. The CDR3 nucleotides are TGTGCCAGCAGTTCAGGACAGGGCTACGAGCAGTACTTC.

The J gene is TRBJ1-1, the V gene TRBV19, with a possible D match to TRBD1 (6 bases). Germline CDR1 is LNHDA and CDR2 is SQIVND (reference sequence). V was pared by 5 bases and J by 1 base, with 8 bases between. There are 13 residues in the CDR3. The CDR3 coding sequence is TGTGCCAGTAGTTGGACAGAGAACACTGAAGCTTTCTTT. It is translated as CASSWTENTEAFF.

V gene TRBV18 combines with J gene TRBJ2-3; TRBD2 aligns across 11 bases. CDR3 length: 14 amino acids. After removal of 5 bases from V and 4 bases from J, the junction contained 2 bases not matched to a gene. CDR1 and CDR2 (germline): KGHSH, LQKENI. CDR3 bases: TGTGCCAGCTCAGCTAGCGGGGGGCCAGATACGCAGTATTTT. It yields the protein CASSASGGPDTQYF.